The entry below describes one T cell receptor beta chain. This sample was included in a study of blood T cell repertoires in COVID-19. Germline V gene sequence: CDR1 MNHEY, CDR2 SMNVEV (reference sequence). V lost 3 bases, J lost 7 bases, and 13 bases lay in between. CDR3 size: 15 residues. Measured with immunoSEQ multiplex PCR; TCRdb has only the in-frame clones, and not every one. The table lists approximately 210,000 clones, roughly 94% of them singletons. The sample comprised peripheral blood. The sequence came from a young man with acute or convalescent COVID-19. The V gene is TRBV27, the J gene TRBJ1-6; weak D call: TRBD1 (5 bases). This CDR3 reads CASSFAGTLNSPLHF. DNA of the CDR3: TGTGCCAGCAGTTTTGCGGGGACTCTCAATTCACCCCTCCACTTT.